This record covers a single TCR beta chain. This clonotype was detected a few times. The antigen it binds to is not known. Base qualities are not at hand, and no much larger clone is one base apart. The CDR3 starts with the cysteine, ends with the phenylalanine, and has 12 residues. The sequence is cut down to CDR3 DNA, 36 bases in frame from base 1. V is cut by 3 bases and J by 2 bases, and the space between the germline ends is 8 bases. From the germline V gene (reference sequence), CDR1 is DFQATT and CDR2 is SNEGSKA. The sample originates from a study of naive and memory T cell subsets (dated by TCRdb to about 2017). Broadly, across the study: An open-source, UMI-based TCR alpha and beta sequencing pipeline was applied to sorted naive and memory peripheral blood T cell subsets. Complete agreement was observed between the functional CMV T cell responses and the IgG serology results. RNA was DNase-treated and reverse transcribed with TCR constant-region primers, mostly using SuperScript III. Overall results and qualifications from the work: Each clonotype was defined as a single alpha or beta chain sequence rather than as a paired alpha/beta receptor. RNA-based TCR counts may be affected by expression changes linked to T cell activation and differentiation. In both CD4 and CD8 cells, the Gini index increased while Shannon and inverse Simpson diversity decreased from naive through CM, EM and EMRA. The repertoire findings for the naive and memory subsets could not be validated, as no ground truth was available. After error correction, only a single occurrence was seen for over 95% of naive TCR sequences, so much steeper abundance distributions were produced than in memory subsets. TCR abundance followed a power law whose exponent differed between naive and memory subsets but was consistent across the three individuals.

Libraries were built with UMI-ligation and nested PCR. The beta constant-region primer consisted of an equimolar mixture of two oligonucleotides that together covered TRBC1 and TRBC2. A single-stranded oligonucleotide bearing the SP2 primer plus a 12-nucleotide UMI was ligated onto the 3' end of the cDNA by T4 RNA ligase 1. Four rounds of PCR were used to amplify ligated cDNA, with nested alpha and beta constant-region primers being used together with the SP2 primer. The ligation reaction was kept at 16 degrees C for about 20-25 hours. PCR2 was typically run as a SYBR Green qPCR and stopped at a predetermined threshold to prevent over-amplification. All purifications after the first were performed with Agencourt AMPure XP magnetic beads. Libraries were quantified by Qubit and checked on a TapeStation, where a main peak was expected near 650 bp. The pooled libraries were sequenced on an Illumina MiSeq using v2 2x251 paired-end kits, which usually yielded roughly 0.85-2.1 million reads per sample. Each sample's library went into the pool at 4 nM, and roughly 4.5-7.5% PhiX was added to help with cluster recognition. Per the authors' processing: FASTQ reads processed by Demultiplexor were assigned V and J genes by Decombinator through tag matching that tolerated a single base-pair mismatch. By using UMIs, Collapsinator corrected both sequencing errors and the frequency errors caused by PCR heterogeneity. CDR3Translator translated TCRs and extracted CDR3s from the conserved cysteine to the FGXG phenylalanine, flagging non-productive sequences. Gini, Shannon entropy and inverse Simpson indices were computed after subsampling the repertoires to the same number of UMI-defined TCRs. Power-law fits to clonotype abundance distributions were performed by maximum likelihood within the linear range. Similar UMI counts, unique TCR numbers and clonal distributions were obtained with the pipeline and with MIGEC on one naive CD8 sample. A set of several thousand CMV-associated CDR3 sequences, compiled from VDJdb and a published dataset, was used to search the repertoires. TCRdb trimmed the raw reads at Q25, called clones with MiXCR and kept productive beta chains. Rows with a matching CDR3 protein are joined into one entry that keeps the most common DNA and genes. TCRdb assigned the V and J calls; the authors' analysis was not used. The sample table holds 65,000 to 85,000 distinct CDR3 sequences, of which around 13% were seen once. The ten most abundant clones make up over 0.75% of the sample.

Separate amplification of TCR alpha and beta chain libraries was performed from the second PCR step onward. Donor CMV status was determined by IFNgamma production from CD4+ T cells after overnight stimulation of fresh PBMCs with CMV viral lysate. Miltenyi beads were used first to positively select CD4 T cells, and CD8 T cells were then positively selected from the CD4-negative fraction. After staining for CD3, CD4, CD8, CD45RA, CD27 and a live/dead dye, cells were sorted on a BD Aria II into four subsets based on CD45RA and CD27. A few healthy volunteers provided blood, and the blood of each volunteer was split into CD4 and CD8 T cells and then into four differentiation subsets. Roughly 0.12 L of peripheral blood was taken from each donor, and PBMC were separated by density-gradient centrifugation on Ficoll-Paque PLUS. The sorted cells were lysed in RLT buffer, after which RNA was extracted using a Qiagen RNeasy kit and kept at -80 degrees C.

This receptor was obtained from a human donor in good health. This chain joins TRBV20-1 to TRBJ2-7; the D gene remains uncertain. Sequencing was carried out using central memory CD4+ T cells from blood. Taken with the paper, the label for cell subset or site translates to: central memory, CD45RA- CD27+. The CDR3 here reads CSASGSPYEQYF. The DNA is as follows: TGCAGTGCTAGCGGGTCCCCCTACGAGCAGTACTTC.